These 17 T cell receptor beta chains share one sample of origin, sequenced in a study of T-cell reconstitution after alpha-beta-depleted transplantation in children. A TCRbeta library incorporating unique molecular identifiers was prepared. From the PCR reads, TCRdb called clonotypes with MiXCR, one entry per CDR3 protein. The sample gives under 400,000 distinct CDR3 sequences, over 20% of which show up once; roughly 9.8% is in the top ten. Sample: PBMCs, mostly from graft donor cells, taken 180 days after TCRalphabeta/CD19-depleted stem cell transplant. These TCRs come from a male patient under 18 who had a stem cell transplant for acute lymphoblastic leukemia, so the T cells may come from the graft donor.

In its sample, this clonotype was seen a few times. The chain has TRBV29-1 and TRBJ2-7; unclear D gene. Per germline, CDR1 SQVTM and CDR2 ANQGSEA. The CDR3 length is 13 residues. V shed 3 bases and J shed 0 bases, with 9 bases lying between them. The CDR3 DNA reads as TGCAGCGTTGAGATAGGGCTCTCCTACGAGCAGTACTTC. Translating it yields CSVEIGLSYEQYF.

The chain has TRBV29-1 and TRBJ2-5, with a tentative D call TRBD1 (6 bases). The length of the CDR3 is 15 residues. Between the trimmed V and J ends, which lost 6 bases and 1 base, there was a span of 18 bases. Germline V CDR1 and CDR2: SQVTM, ANQGSEA. The chain's CDR3 is CSVGPRGHFQETQYF. CDR3 sequence (DNA): TGCAGCGTAGGGCCTCGGGGACACTTCCAAGAGACCCAGTACTTC.

This clonotype has only a few counts. The chain links TRBV11-2 to TRBJ2-5; D not resolved. Germline CDR1 and CDR2: SGHAT and FQNNGV. This CDR3 has 15 amino acids. With 1 base removed from V and 1 base from J, the gap between germline ends came to 10 bases. This chain's CDR3 is CASSLGLRFQETQYF. CDR3 nucleotide sequence: TGTGCCAGCAGCTTAGGTCTCAGATTCCAAGAGACCCAGTACTTC.

V is TRBV5-1 and J is TRBJ2-7; maybe TRBD1 (6 bases). Deletions cut 7 bases from V and 2 bases from J, with 16 bases between. Per the germline V gene, CDR1 is SGHRS and CDR2 is YFSETQ. This CDR3 has 14 residues. Written as DNA, the CDR3 is TGCGCCAGCGCCTTACAGGGCCCCCCCTACGAGCAGTACTTC. Translated: CASALQGPPYEQYF.

The chain carries TRBV11-2 and TRBJ1-4; D unresolved. The CDR3 runs 15 residues. In germline, CDR1 is SGHAT, CDR2 FQNNGV. V gave up 0 bases and J gave up 8 bases, with 13 bases separating them. The CDR3 DNA sequence: TGTGCCAGCAGCTTAGAGCCAGCCTTTACGGAAAAACTGTTTTTT. Translated: CASSLEPAFTEKLFF.

This clonotype showed up just a few times. The chain couples TRBV12-3 or TRBV12-4 to TRBJ2-7; 8 nucleotides match TRBD2. CDR3 length: 14 residues. J gave up 3 bases and V 0 bases, and 1 base lay outside the gene matches. The CDR3: CASSLASGGYEQYF. The CDR3 DNA reads as TGTGCCAGCAGTTTAGCGAGCGGGGGCTACGAGCAGTACTTC.

Here the CDR3 reads CASSLEREWANEKLFF. The CDR3 nucleotides are TGTGCCAGCAGCTTAGAGAGGGAGTGGGCTAATGAAAAACTGTTTTTT. The V and J genes are TRBV7-8 and TRBJ1-4; D ambiguous. Germline V gene lookup returns CDR1 SGHVS and CDR2 FQNEAQ. Deletions cut 1 base from V and 3 bases from J, with 12 bases between. The CDR3 spans 16 residues.

This clonotype was found a few times. The chain uses TRBV4-2 and TRBJ1-5; maybe TRBD1 (5 bases). V was trimmed by 1 base and J by 9 bases, leaving 19 bases between them. The germline V gene encodes CDR1 LGHNA and CDR2 YNFKEQ. There are 16 residues in the CDR3. CDR3 bases: TGTGCCAGCAGCCAAGCCGGGGCCTCCCAGGAAGGGCCCCAGCATTTT. This gives the protein CASSQAGASQEGPQHF.

Only a few counts were recorded for this clonotype. The V call is TRBV5-1, the J call TRBJ2-3; D perhaps matches TRBD2 (6 bases). Germline CDR1 is SGHRS and CDR2 is YFSETQ. The CDR3 consists of 17 residues. V was clipped by 4 bases and J by 5 bases, with 23 bases between them. The CDR3 reads CASSPLRGRVGGDTQYF. DNA for the CDR3: TGCGCCAGCAGCCCGCTCCGTGGGCGCGTGGGGGGAGATACGCAGTATTTT.

The V and J genes are TRBV5-1 and TRBJ2-5; a possible D gene is TRBD1 (6 bases). Germline values: CDR1 SGHRS, CDR2 YFSETQ. V lost 0 bases and J lost 3, with 9 bases in between. The CDR3 spans 14 residues. The CDR3 here is CASSLGAGEETQYF. CDR3 bases: TGCGCCAGCAGCTTGGGTGCAGGGGAAGAGACCCAGTACTTC.

This clonotype was seen a handful of times. J is TRBJ2-1 and V is TRBV7-3, with D maybe TRBD1 (5 bases). This CDR3 is 16 amino acids long. From germline, CDR1 is SGHTA and CDR2 FQGTGA. Trimming removed 2 bases from V and 0 bases from J, with 11 bases in between. For the CDR3, the DNA is TGTGCCAGCAGCTTATACAGGCCGAGCTCCTACAATGAGCAGTTCTTC. Translated, it gives CASSLYRPSSYNEQFF.

This clonotype occurred many times. The chain is built from TRBV5-1 and TRBJ2-1; D not certain. The CDR3 has 15 residues. V lost 2 bases and J lost 5, with 14 bases in between. CDR1 and CDR2 (germline): SGHRS, YFSETQ. CDR3 bases: TGCGCCAGCAGCTTCCCCCTTTTGAGTAACAATGAGCAGTTCTTC. Residues: CASSFPLLSNNEQFF.

This clonotype was counted between two and nine times. This chain uses TRBV20-1 with TRBJ2-1, with a possible D match to TRBD2 (5 bases). Germline loops: CDR1 DFQATT, CDR2 SNEGSKA (reference sequence). V lost 0 bases, J lost 9 bases, and 21 bases lay in between. This CDR3 region has 16 residues. The CDR3 sequence is CSARDPPRRALGEQFF. As DNA, the CDR3 is TGCAGTGCTAGAGACCCTCCTCGGCGGGCTCTCGGTGAGCAGTTCTTC.

In its sample, this clonotype was seen a few times. V is TRBV20-1 and J is TRBJ2-1; TRBD2 matches 10 bases. This CDR3 comprises 16 residues. The V and J ends lost 1 base and 4 bases, in that order; junction bases with no gene match: 7. The V gene's germline CDR1 is DFQATT and CDR2 SNEGSKA (reference sequence). The CDR3 here is CSARAQAGGGYNEQFF. CDR3 DNA sequence: TGCAGTGCTAGAGCTCAAGCGGGAGGGGGTTACAATGAGCAGTTCTTC.

This chain uses TRBV6-5 with TRBJ1-2; D is unclear. From germline, CDR1 is MNHEY and CDR2 SVGAGI. The CDR3 has 14 amino acids. V was shortened by 0 bases and J by 6 bases, with 11 bases between the two germline ends. The CDR3: CASSYSGSSHGYTF. Here the CDR3 DNA reads TGTGCCAGCAGTTACTCAGGCAGTAGCCATGGCTACACCTTC.

The chain is built from TRBV12-3 or TRBV12-4 and TRBJ2-7, with 9 bases that match TRBD1. The CDR3 contains 15 residues. J lost 7 bases, V lost 4 bases, and 11 bases had no gene match. The CDR3 nucleotides are TGTGCCAGCAGTTATAGACCGGGACAGGGAGGGGAGCAGTACTTC. It encodes CASSYRPGQGGEQYF.

V is TRBV20-1 and J is TRBJ2-7; D tentatively fits TRBD1 or TRBD2 (5 bases each). The CDR3 sequence is 18 residues long. Trimming took off 1 base at V and 3 bases at J, with 25 bases between the two ends. CDR1 and CDR2 from the germline V gene are DFQATT and SNEGSKA (reference sequence). DNA of the CDR3: TGCAGTGCTAGAGGGGACCCATCCCAGGGAAACCGTTTCTACGAGCAGTACTTC. This encodes CSARGDPSQGNRFYEQYF.